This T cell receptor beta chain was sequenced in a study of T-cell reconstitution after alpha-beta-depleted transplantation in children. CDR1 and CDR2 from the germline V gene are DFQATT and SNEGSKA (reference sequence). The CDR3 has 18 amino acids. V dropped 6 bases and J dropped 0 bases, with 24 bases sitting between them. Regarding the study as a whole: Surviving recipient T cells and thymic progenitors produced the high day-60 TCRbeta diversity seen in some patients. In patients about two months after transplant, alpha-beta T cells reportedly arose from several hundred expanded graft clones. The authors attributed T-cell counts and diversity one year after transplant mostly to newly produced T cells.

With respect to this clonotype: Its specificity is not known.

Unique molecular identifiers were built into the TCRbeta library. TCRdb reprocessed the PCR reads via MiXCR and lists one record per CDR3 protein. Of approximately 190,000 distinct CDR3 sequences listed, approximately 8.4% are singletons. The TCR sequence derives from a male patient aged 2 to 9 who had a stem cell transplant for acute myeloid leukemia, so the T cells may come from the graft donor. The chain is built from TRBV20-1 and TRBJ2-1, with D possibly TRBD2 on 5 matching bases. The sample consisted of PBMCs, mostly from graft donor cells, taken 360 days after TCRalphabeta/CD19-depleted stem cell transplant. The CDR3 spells CSASPRSRWESSYNEQFF. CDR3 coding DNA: TGCAGTGCGAGTCCCCGATCCAGGTGGGAGAGCTCCTACAATGAGCAGTTCTTC.